These 32 T cell receptor beta chains came from one sample sequenced in a study of blood T cells in healthy people across ages. Combining a sample-barcoded 5' primer with a J-beta primer mix, a second PCR ran for 7 to 11 cycles. TCRdb reprocessed the 5' RACE reads via MiXCR and lists one record per CDR3 protein. Of about 1 million distinct CDR3 sequences listed, more than 35% are singletons. Specimen: blood. Receptors were obtained from a woman aged 55-69 years in good health.

Only a few counts were recorded for this clonotype. The rearrangement uses TRBV5-1 and TRBJ2-7, with TRBD1 matching over 8 bases. Germline assignment: CDR1 SGHRS and CDR2 YFSETQ. This CDR3 comprises 13 residues. Germline trimming cut 1 base from V and 5 bases from J; bases unmatched to any gene: 2. The DNA of the CDR3 is TGCGCCAGCAGCTTGAGGACAGGGAACGAGCAGTACTTC. Translation: CASSLRTGNEQYF. Full variable domain (remainder filled in from reference TRBV5-1 and TRBJ2-7): KAGVTQTPRYLIKTRGQQVTLSCSPISGHRSVSWYQQTPGQGLQFLFEYFSETQRNKGNFPGRFSGRQFSNSRSEMNVSTLELGDSALYLCASSLRTGNEQYFGPGTRLTVT.

The gene calls are TRBV2 and TRBJ2-7, with D maybe TRBD2 (6 bases). The CDR3 runs 15 residues. With 2 bases removed from V and 1 base from J, the gap between germline ends came to 12 bases. Germline V lookup: CDR1 SNHLY, CDR2 FYNNEI. CDR3 protein: CASSETSLTSYEQYF. For the CDR3, the DNA is TGTGCCAGCAGTGAAACTAGCCTTACTTCCTACGAGCAGTACTTC.

The chain recombines TRBV9 with TRBJ2-1; D unclear. The ends were cut back, 3 bases at V and 8 bases at J, with 15 bases in the middle. The CDR3 has 14 amino acids. CDR1 and CDR2 (germline): SGDLS, YYNGEE. CDR3 nucleotides: TGTGCCAGCAGCGGGTCGAGAGTATCGGATGAGCAGTTCTTC. Its translation is CASSGSRVSDEQFF.

V and J are TRBV3-1 and TRBJ2-5; no clear D gene. CDR3 size: 14 residues. V was cut by 1 base and J by 11 bases, with 17 bases left in between. CDR1 is LGHDT, CDR2 YNNKEL, per germline (reference sequence). The CDR3 protein is CASSQAQISNEQYF. DNA for the CDR3: TGTGCCAGCAGCCAAGCCCAGATATCGAATGAGCAGTACTTC.

In nucleotides, the CDR3 is TGTGCCAGCAGCGGCTCGACAGTTAATGAGCAGTTCTTC. It encodes CASSGSTVNEQFF. This chain joins TRBV4-2 and TRBJ2-1; TRBD1 is a possible D gene (5 bases). Trimming cost V 5 bases and J 7 bases, with 12 bases left between them. Germline values: CDR1 LGHNA, CDR2 YNFKEQ. The CDR3 covers 13 residues.

This clonotype has more than one count but fewer than ten. In DNA, the CDR3 is TGCAGTGCTAGAGATCTCGGACTAGCGGGAGGCCCGGCCGGGGAGCTGTTTTTT. This gives the protein CSARDLGLAGGPAGELFF. This chain joins TRBV20-1 and TRBJ2-2; 14 bases fit TRBD2. Losses at the gene ends were 0 bases for V and 6 bases for J; bases not matched to a gene: 9. The CDR3 contains 18 residues. CDR1 is DFQATT and CDR2 is SNEGSKA in the germline V gene (reference sequence).

The chain uses TRBV20-1 and TRBJ2-5; the D gene is possibly TRBD2 (5 bases). Trimming cost V 1 base and J 11 bases, with 14 bases left between them. CDR1 is DFQATT, CDR2 SNEGSKA, per germline (reference sequence). CDR3 length equals 12 residues. CDR3: CSARGVRWEQYF. The CDR3 DNA reads as TGCAGTGCTAGAGGGGTTCGTTGGGAGCAGTACTTC.

The rearrangement links TRBV27 to TRBJ2-7; D is unresolved. This CDR3 is built from 16 residues. Germline values: CDR1 MNHEY, CDR2 SMNVEV (reference sequence). V was shortened by 2 bases and J by 0 bases, with 14 bases between the two germline ends. This CDR3 is CASSLNRPVLSYEQYF. Written as DNA, the CDR3 is TGTGCCAGCAGTTTAAATCGCCCGGTACTCTCCTACGAGCAGTACTTC.

The chain couples TRBV7-8 to TRBJ2-5, with 8 bases matching TRBD1. CDR3 length: 17 residues. Per germline, CDR1 SGHVS and CDR2 FQNEAQ. V trimming: 2 bases; J trimming: 4 bases; junction bases outside the gene matches: 12. CDR3 in amino acids: CASSLWGRTGIGETQYF. CDR3 nucleotide sequence: TGTGCCAGCAGCTTATGGGGCAGGACAGGGATCGGAGAGACCCAGTACTTC.

This chain joins TRBV20-1 and TRBJ2-5; 8 nucleotides match TRBD1. This CDR3 is built from 15 residues. Germline loops: CDR1 DFQATT, CDR2 SNEGSKA (reference sequence). The CDR3 spells CSPRTDRGHYNEQYF. CDR3 DNA: TGCAGCCCTAGGACCGACAGGGGACACTACAATGAGCAGTACTTC.

The chain combines TRBV11-2 with TRBJ2-5, with 9 positions matching TRBD1. Trimming removed 3 bases from V and 2 bases from J; junction bases left unmatched: 4. Germline CDR1 and CDR2: SGHAT and FQNNGV. The CDR3 covers 15 residues. CDR3 bases: TGTGCCAGCAGCTTGGGGACAGGGAAGCAAGAGACCCAGTACTTC. Translating it yields CASSLGTGKQETQYF. Full variable domain (outside the CDR3, taken from reference TRBV11-2 and TRBJ2-5): EAGVAQSPRYKIIEKRQSVAFWCNPISGHATLYWYQQILGQGPKLLIQFQNNGVVDDSQLPKDRFSAERLKGVDSTLKIQPAKLEDSAVYLCASSLGTGKQETQYFGPGTRLLVL.

The chain joins TRBV2 to TRBJ2-4, with D maybe TRBD1 (6 bases). Germline CDR1 is SNHLY and CDR2 is FYNNEI. Trimming removed 3 bases at V and 2 bases at J, with 14 bases between. The CDR3 has 16 residues. CDR3 amino acids: CASSEGVGTSKNIQYF. In DNA form, the CDR3 reads TGTGCCAGCAGTGAGGGCGTTGGGACATCCAAAAACATTCAGTACTTC.

The chain carries TRBV29-1 and TRBJ2-4; 9 bases agree with TRBD2. The CDR3 extends over 13 amino acids. The germline CDR1 and CDR2 sequences are SQVTM and ANQGSEA. V lost 2 bases and J lost 13; bases outside the gene matches: 9. Here the CDR3 reads CSVELAGWYGQYF. CDR3 nucleotide sequence: TGCAGCGTTGAACTAGCGGGATGGTACGGGCAGTACTTC.

V gene TRBV11-3 combines with J gene TRBJ2-7, with TRBD2 matching 13 bases. Looked up from germline, CDR1 is SGHNT and CDR2 is YENEEA. The CDR3 runs to 15 residues. After removal of 5 bases from V and 5 bases from J, the junction contained 6 bases not matched to a gene. The CDR3 nucleotides are TGTGCCAGCAGCGCGGGACTAGCGGGAAGTCACGAGCAGTACTTC. Protein product: CASSAGLAGSHEQYF.

The chain combines TRBV20-1 with TRBJ2-1, with D maybe TRBD2 (6 bases). CDR3 size: 19 residues. CDR1 DFQATT and CDR2 SNEGSKA come from the germline V gene (reference sequence). V dropped 2 bases and J dropped 0 bases, with 23 bases sitting between them. CDR3 coding DNA: TGCAGTGCTAGATCCCTCCTGAGGGCGGGGCGCAGCTCCTACAATGAGCAGTTCTTC. This translates into CSARSLLRAGRSSYNEQFF.

The chain recombines TRBV11-2 with TRBJ2-1; D may match TRBD1 or TRBD2 (5 bases each). Germline lookup yields CDR1 SGHAT and CDR2 FQNNGV. V was clipped by 5 bases and J by 3 bases, with 17 bases between them. The CDR3 has 16 amino acids. CDR3 sequence (DNA): TGTGCCAGCAGCCTGGCGGGTGGGACGGTCTACAATGAGCAGTTCTTC. Translation: CASSLAGGTVYNEQFF.

V gene TRBV9 combines with J gene TRBJ2-7, with 10 bases that match TRBD2. Looked up from germline, CDR1 is SGDLS and CDR2 is YYNGEE. Trimming removed 4 bases from V and 4 bases from J; junction bases left unmatched: 14. The CDR3 is 17 amino acids. The CDR3 nucleotides read TGTGCCAGCAGCCCTAGCGGGGGACGAGCGGGACAGTACGAGCAGTACTTC. It codes for CASSPSGGRAGQYEQYF.

This clonotype was counted a few times. This chain uses TRBV20-1 with TRBJ2-1, with 7 nucleotides matching TRBD1. CDR3 size: 14 residues. Per the germline V gene, CDR1 is DFQATT and CDR2 is SNEGSKA (reference sequence). With V trimmed by 3 bases and J by 5 bases, 7 bases remained unmatched. Here the CDR3 reads CSASPYQGDNEQFF. CDR3 sequence (DNA): TGCAGTGCTAGCCCCTATCAGGGGGACAATGAGCAGTTCTTC.

This clonotype was seen a few times. The V and J genes are TRBV9 and TRBJ2-1; tentatively, D is TRBD2 (5 bases). The CDR3 runs 16 residues. V lost 2 bases, J lost 0 bases, and 12 bases lay in between. Per the germline V gene, CDR1 is SGDLS and CDR2 is YYNGEE. This CDR3 is CASSVRSVSSYNEQFF. In nucleotides, the CDR3 is TGTGCCAGCAGCGTCCGTAGCGTCAGCTCCTACAATGAGCAGTTCTTC.

This chain's CDR3 is CSARDALTKRERQETQYF. The DNA of the CDR3 is TGCAGTGCTAGAGATGCCCTAACGAAGCGGGAGAGACAAGAGACCCAGTACTTC. This chain joins TRBV20-1 and TRBJ2-5; 8 bases fit TRBD2. Germline V gene sequence: CDR1 DFQATT, CDR2 SNEGSKA (reference sequence). There are 18 residues in the CDR3. Losses at the gene ends were 0 bases for V and 2 bases for J; bases not matched to a gene: 14.

A single count supports this clonotype. This chain connects TRBV4-1 to TRBJ2-1, with D perhaps TRBD2 (6 bases). The J call could be wrong; TRBJ2-7 is a better fit for the DNA end. Germline CDR1 and CDR2: MGHRA and YSYEKL. CDR3 length equals 18 residues. The CDR3 reads CASSQVLGEATYYNEQYF. For the CDR3, the DNA is TGCGCCAGCAGCCAGGTCTTGGGGGAGGCTACCTATTACAATGAGCAGTACTTC.

The V gene is TRBV4-1, the J gene TRBJ2-7; the D gene is possibly TRBD2 (5 bases). The V end lost 4 bases, the J end lost 3 bases, and 10 bases lay between the germline ends. The germline V gene has CDR1 MGHRA and CDR2 YSYEKL. CDR3 size: 13 residues. The DNA for the CDR3 is TGCGCCAGCAGCCGTTCGGAGGTCTACGAGCAGTACTTC. Its translation: CASSRSEVYEQYF.

The V call is TRBV27, the J call TRBJ2-5; tentative D call: TRBD2 (5 bases). The CDR3 spans 16 residues. Germline V gene data show CDR1 as MNHEY and CDR2 as SMNVEV (reference sequence). V lost 5 bases to trimming and J lost 0 bases, with 16 bases between them. The CDR3 sequence: CASSPLWGEYQETQYF. The CDR3 nucleotides read TGTGCCAGCAGTCCCTTATGGGGAGAGTACCAAGAGACCCAGTACTTC.

The chain recombines TRBV15 with TRBJ2-5; D tentatively reads TRBD1 or TRBD2 (5 bases each). The V end was cut by 0 bases, the J end by 9 bases, with 14 bases between. CDR1 and CDR2 (germline): LNHNV, YYDKDF (reference sequence). CDR3 length: 14 residues. The CDR3 bases are TGTGCCACCAGCAGAGAAAGGACTTTACAGGCCCAGTACTTC. Translated: CATSRERTLQAQYF.

The chain joins TRBV12-3 or TRBV12-4 to TRBJ2-7; D unclear. The DNA end is more similar to TRBJ2-4, so the J call may be wrong. The CDR3 spans 15 residues. CDR3 nucleotides: TGTGCCAGCAGTTTATGGATGGGCCGTTCGAACATTCAGTACTTC. This translates into CASSLWMGRSNIQYF.

The chain joins TRBV6-5 to TRBJ1-2; D not resolved. Germline V gene lookup returns CDR1 MNHEY and CDR2 SVGAGI. CDR3 size: 13 residues. With 5 bases removed from V and 4 bases from J, the gap between germline ends came to 11 bases. The CDR3 sequence: CASSVGPSYGYTF. The CDR3 coding sequence is TGTGCCAGCAGTGTTGGACCGAGCTATGGCTACACCTTC.

CDR3 region: CASRPRELIYNEQFF. The DNA of the CDR3 is TGTGCCAGCAGACCGCGGGAGCTGATATACAATGAGCAGTTCTTC. This chain connects TRBV7-2 to TRBJ2-1; 7 nucleotides align to TRBD2. The germline V gene has CDR1 SGHTA and CDR2 FQGNSA. The CDR3 extends over 15 amino acids. V lost 6 bases, J lost 4 bases, and 9 bases stayed unmatched.

This clonotype occurred once. V is TRBV7-9 and J is TRBJ1-1; D gene ambiguous. Germline values: CDR1 SEHNR, CDR2 FQNEAQ (reference sequence). V lost 5 bases, J lost 1 base, and 11 bases lay in between. CDR3 length equals 14 residues. The DNA for the CDR3 is TGTGCCAGCAGCCGTGTGTCAGAGAACACTGAAGCTTTCTTT. This gives the protein CASSRVSENTEAFF.

This chain connects TRBV5-8 to TRBJ2-5; D perhaps matches TRBD1 (5 bases). Per the germline V gene, CDR1 is SGHTS and CDR2 is YDEGEE. The CDR3 spans 16 residues. The germline V and J ends were trimmed by 2 bases and 0 bases, with 14 bases remaining between them. CDR3 sequence (DNA): TGTGCCAGCAGCTTTTCAGGGATGACCTACCAAGAGACCCAGTACTTC. This encodes CASSFSGMTYQETQYF.

This chain links TRBV6-5 with TRBJ1-1, with TRBD1 matching over 8 bases. V was pared by 6 bases and J by 5 bases, with 14 bases of the junction left unmatched. Germline values: CDR1 MNHEY, CDR2 SVGAGI. The CDR3 loop spans 16 amino acids. The CDR3 coding sequence is TGTGCCAGCAGCCGACGCGGACAGGGATTAGGTACTGAAGCTTTCTTT. Translated, it gives CASSRRGQGLGTEAFF.

J is TRBJ2-7 and V is TRBV20-1; 7 bases map to TRBD1. CDR1 and CDR2 (germline): DFQATT, SNEGSKA (reference sequence). V gave up 6 bases and J gave up 2 bases; unmatched junction bases: 13. This CDR3 region has 15 residues. The CDR3 region has the DNA TGCAGTGCGATGGGGTTGGACAGGAATACCTACGAGCAGTACTTC. It specifies CSAMGLDRNTYEQYF.

The J gene is TRBJ2-7, the V gene TRBV7-6, with D hard to call. The ends were cut back, 4 bases at V and 3 bases at J, with 10 bases in the middle. The CDR3 is made up of 13 amino acids. Germline V gives CDR1 SGHVS, CDR2 FNYEAQ. Here the CDR3 DNA reads TGTGCCAGCAGCTCCGCGTATGGCTACGAGCAGTACTTC. This encodes CASSSAYGYEQYF.